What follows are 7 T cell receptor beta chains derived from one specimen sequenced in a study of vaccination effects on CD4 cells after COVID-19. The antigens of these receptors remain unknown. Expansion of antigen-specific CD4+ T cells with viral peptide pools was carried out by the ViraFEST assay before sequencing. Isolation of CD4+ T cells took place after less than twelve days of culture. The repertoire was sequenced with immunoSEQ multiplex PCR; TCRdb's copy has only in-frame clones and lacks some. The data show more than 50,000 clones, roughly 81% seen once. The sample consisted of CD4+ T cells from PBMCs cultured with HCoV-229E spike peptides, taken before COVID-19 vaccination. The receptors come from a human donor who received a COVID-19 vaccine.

The CDR3 is CASRPTGYSNYGYTF. CDR3 in DNA: TGTGCCAGCAGGCCTACAGGGTATTCTAACTATGGCTACACCTTC. The rearrangement links TRBV28 to TRBJ1-2; D may be TRBD1 (6 bases). Per the germline V gene, CDR1 is MDHEN and CDR2 is SYDVKM. There are 15 residues in the CDR3. V lost 6 bases and J 0 bases, leaving 14 bases between the germline ends.

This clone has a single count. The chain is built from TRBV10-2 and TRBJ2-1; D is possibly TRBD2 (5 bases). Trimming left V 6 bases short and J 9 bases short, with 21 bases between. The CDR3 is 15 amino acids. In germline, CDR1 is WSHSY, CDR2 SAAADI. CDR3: CASSGLGPSLIEQFF. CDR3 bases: TGCGCCAGCAGCGGACTCGGCCCCTCTTTAATTGAGCAGTTCTTC.

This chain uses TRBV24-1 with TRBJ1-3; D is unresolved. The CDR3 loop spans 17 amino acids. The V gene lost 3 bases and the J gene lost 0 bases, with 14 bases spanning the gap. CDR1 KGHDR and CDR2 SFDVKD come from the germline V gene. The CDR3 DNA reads TGTGCCACCAGTGATCCCCGTACCCCGTCCTCTGGAAACACCATATATTTT. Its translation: CATSDPRTPSSGNTIYF.

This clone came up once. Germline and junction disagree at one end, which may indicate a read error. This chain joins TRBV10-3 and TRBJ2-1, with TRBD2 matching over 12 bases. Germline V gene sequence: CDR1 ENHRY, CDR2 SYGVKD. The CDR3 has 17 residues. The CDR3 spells CAISESASGGANVEQFF. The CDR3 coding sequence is TGTGCCATCAGCGAGTCGGCTAGCGGGGGGGCAAATGTTGAGCAGTTCTTC.

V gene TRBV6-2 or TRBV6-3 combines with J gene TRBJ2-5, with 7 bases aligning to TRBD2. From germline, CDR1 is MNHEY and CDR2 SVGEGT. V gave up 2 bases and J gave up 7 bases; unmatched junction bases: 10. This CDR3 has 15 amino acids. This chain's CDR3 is CASSYTTSPPGTQYF. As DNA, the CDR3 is TGTGCCAGCAGTTACACGACTAGCCCCCCAGGGACCCAGTACTTC.

The CDR3 loop reads CASSSIHDRVGNEKLFF. CDR3 nucleotides: TGTGCCAGCAGCAGTATACACGACAGGGTCGGTAATGAAAAACTGTTTTTT. This chain links TRBV5-6 with TRBJ1-4; TRBD1 aligns across 7 bases. The CDR3 consists of 17 residues. Germline V gives CDR1 SGHDT, CDR2 YYEEEE. Trimming cost V 4 bases and J 4 bases; bases outside gene matches: 13.

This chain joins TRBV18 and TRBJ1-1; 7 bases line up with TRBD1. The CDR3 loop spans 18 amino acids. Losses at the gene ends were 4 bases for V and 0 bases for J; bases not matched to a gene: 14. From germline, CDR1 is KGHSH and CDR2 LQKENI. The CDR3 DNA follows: TGTGCCAGCTCACTTACTCTGCCGGGACAGAGATTGAACACTGAAGCTTTCTTT. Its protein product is CASSLTLPGQRLNTEAFF.